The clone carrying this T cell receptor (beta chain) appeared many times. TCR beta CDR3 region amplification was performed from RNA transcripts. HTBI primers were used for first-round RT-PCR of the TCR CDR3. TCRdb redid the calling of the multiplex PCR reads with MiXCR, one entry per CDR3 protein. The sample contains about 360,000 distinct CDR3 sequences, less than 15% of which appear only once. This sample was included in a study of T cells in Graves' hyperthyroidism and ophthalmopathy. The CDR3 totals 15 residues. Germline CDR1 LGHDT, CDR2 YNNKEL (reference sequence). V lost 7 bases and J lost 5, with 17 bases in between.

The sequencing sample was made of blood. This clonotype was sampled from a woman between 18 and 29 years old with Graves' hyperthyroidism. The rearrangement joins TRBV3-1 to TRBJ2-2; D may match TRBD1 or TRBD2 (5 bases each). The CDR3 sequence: CASTLRGQGTGELFF. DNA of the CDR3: TGTGCCAGCACCTTGAGAGGGCAGGGAACCGGGGAGCTGTTTTTT.